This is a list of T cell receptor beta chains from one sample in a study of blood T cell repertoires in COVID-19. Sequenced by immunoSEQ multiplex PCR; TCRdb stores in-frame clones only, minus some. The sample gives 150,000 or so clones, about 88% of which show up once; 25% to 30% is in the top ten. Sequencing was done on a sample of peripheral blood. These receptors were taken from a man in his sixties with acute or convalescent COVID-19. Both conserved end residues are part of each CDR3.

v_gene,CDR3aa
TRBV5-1,CASSLGAGDTQYF
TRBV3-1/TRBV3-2,CASTNLRQGSYGYTF
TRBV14,CASSLRAFRHEKLFF
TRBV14,CASSPLGLAGGTSTDTQYF
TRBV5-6,CASSLADAGGYNEQFF
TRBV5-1,CASSFKNTGELFF
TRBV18,CASSPRAGPYEQYF
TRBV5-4,CASSLQLHRPNQPQHF
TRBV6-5,CATGGAYNEQFF
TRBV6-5,CASGSAGNNSPLHF
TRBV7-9,CASSRLATTGELFF
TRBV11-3,CASSKSGVTYNEQFF
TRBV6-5,CASRTPGAEAFF
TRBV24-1,CATSTRTGNGYTF
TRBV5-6,CASSLSGTAANYGYTF
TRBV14,CASSQEGGLAWTGELFF
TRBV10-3,CAISELPRTDTQYF
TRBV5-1,CASSPDKGTGGSTEAFF
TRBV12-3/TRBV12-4,CASRLDTDTQYF
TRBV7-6,CASSPTGNYGYTF
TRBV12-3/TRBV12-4,CASSHTTEAFF
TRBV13,CASSFSGTAAYEQYF
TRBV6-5,CASSYGTGHTEAFF
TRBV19,CASRYTNTGELFF
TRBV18,CASSGRGENYGYTF
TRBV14,CASSQDWGLPFYF
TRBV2,CASTRSDGYTF
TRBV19,CASRSGTVFEKLFF
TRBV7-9,CASGFGEQPQHF
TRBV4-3,CASSQDSRGRQPQHF
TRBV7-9,CASSLFQGRNNDEQYF
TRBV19,CASTSDSAVRNTIYF